This T cell receptor (beta chain) came from a study of a mutant IDH1 vaccine in newly diagnosed glioma. Overall study: Patients were started on vaccination 4-6 weeks after radiotherapy alone, or with temozolomide cycles.

The assay was immunoSEQ multiplex PCR, and TCRdb's table has in-frame clones only and misses some. The sample holds 100,000 to 120,000 clones, about nine tenths seen once. Trimming cost V 0 bases and J 7 bases, with 10 bases left between them. Germline-derived CDR1 and CDR2 are MNHNY and SVGAGI (reference sequence). The CDR3 covers 14 residues. Whole-study results and caveats: Induction of immune responses by the vaccine occurred in just under 95% of patients.

For this clone: Its antigen is unidentified.

Indicated time point: week 11, during vaccination. Topical imiquimod accompanied each vaccine dose, which consisted of 300 ug of mutant IDH1 20-mer peptide. The starting material was PBMCs, obtained from a glioma patient whose treatment included an IDH1 peptide vaccine. This clonotype originated in a woman aged 45-65 years with glioma. The chain is built from TRBV6-6 and TRBJ1-5; tentative D call: TRBD1 (6 bases). This CDR3 reads CASSYSGQYQPQHF. CDR3 bases: TGTGCCAGCAGTTACTCCGGACAGTACCAGCCCCAGCATTTT.